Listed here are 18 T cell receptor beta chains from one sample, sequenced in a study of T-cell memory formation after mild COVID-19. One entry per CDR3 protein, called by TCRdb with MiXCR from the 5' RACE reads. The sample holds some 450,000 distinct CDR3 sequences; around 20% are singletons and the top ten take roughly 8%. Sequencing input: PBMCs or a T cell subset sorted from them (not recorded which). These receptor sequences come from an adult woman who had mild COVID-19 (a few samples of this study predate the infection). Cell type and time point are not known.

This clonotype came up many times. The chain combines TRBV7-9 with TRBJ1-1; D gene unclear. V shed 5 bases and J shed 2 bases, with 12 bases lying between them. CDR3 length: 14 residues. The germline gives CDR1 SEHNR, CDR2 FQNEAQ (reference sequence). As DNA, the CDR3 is TGTGCCAGCAGCCGTAGCGCCCTTAACACTGAAGCTTTCTTT. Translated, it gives CASSRSALNTEAFF.

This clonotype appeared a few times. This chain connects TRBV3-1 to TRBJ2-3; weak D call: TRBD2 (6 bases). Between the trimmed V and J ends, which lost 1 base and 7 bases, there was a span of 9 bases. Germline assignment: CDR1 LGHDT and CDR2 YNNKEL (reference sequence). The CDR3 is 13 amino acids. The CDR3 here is CASSQVAGNTQYF. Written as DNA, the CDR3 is TGTGCCAGCAGCCAAGTGGCGGGGAATACGCAGTATTTT.

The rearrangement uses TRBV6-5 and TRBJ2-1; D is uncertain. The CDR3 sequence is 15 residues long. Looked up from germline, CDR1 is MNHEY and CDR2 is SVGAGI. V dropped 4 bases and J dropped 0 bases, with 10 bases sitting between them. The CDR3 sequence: CASSFALSSYNEQFF. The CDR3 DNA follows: TGTGCCAGCAGTTTCGCCTTAAGCTCCTACAATGAGCAGTTCTTC.

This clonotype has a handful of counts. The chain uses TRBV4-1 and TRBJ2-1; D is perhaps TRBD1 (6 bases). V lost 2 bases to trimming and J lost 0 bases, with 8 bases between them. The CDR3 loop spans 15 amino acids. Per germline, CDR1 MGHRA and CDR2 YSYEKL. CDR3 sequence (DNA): TGCGCCAGCAGCCAATTGGACAGCTCCTACAATGAGCAGTTCTTC. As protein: CASSQLDSSYNEQFF.

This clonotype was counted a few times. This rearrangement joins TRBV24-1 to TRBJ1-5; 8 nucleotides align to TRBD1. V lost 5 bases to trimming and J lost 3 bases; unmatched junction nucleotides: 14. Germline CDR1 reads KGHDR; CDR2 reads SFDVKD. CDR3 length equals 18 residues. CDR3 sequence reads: CATSVTSHGTGFNQPQHF. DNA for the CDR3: TGTGCCACCAGTGTCACCTCTCATGGGACAGGTTTCAATCAGCCCCAGCATTTT.

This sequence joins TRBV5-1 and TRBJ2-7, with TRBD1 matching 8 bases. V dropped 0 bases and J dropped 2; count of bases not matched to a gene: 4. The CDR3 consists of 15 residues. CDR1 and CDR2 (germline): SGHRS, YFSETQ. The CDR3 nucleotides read TGCGCCAGCAGCTTGGGGGTGACAGGGGCCTACGAGCAGTACTTC. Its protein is CASSLGVTGAYEQYF.

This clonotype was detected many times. In nucleotides, the CDR3 is TGTGCCAGCAGCCAAGAGGGACAGGGGGCTGAGGAGCAGTACTTC. The encoded protein is CASSQEGQGAEEQYF. The chain combines TRBV4-2 with TRBJ2-7; TRBD1 agrees at 12 bases. V shed 0 bases and J 7 bases; nucleotides not matched to a gene: 4. Germline CDR1 is LGHNA and CDR2 is YNFKEQ. The CDR3 length is 15 residues.

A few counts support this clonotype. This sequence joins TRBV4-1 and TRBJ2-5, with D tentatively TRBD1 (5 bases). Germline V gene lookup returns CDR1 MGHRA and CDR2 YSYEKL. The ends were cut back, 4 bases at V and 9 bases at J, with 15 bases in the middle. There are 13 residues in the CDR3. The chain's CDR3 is CASSPTNLGAQYF. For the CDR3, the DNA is TGCGCCAGCAGCCCCACCAATCTAGGGGCCCAGTACTTC.

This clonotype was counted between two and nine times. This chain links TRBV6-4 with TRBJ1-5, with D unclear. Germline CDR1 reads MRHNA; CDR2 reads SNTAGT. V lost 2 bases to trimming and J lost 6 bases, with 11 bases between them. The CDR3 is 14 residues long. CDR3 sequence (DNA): TGTGCCAGCAGTGACGGGCCTGGAAGTCAGCCCCAGCATTTT. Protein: CASSDGPGSQPQHF.

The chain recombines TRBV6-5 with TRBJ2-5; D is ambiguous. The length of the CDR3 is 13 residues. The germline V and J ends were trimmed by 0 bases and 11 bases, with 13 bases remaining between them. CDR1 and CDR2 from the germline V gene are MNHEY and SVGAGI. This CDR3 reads CASSYSDRVIQYF. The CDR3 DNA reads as TGTGCCAGCAGTTACTCGGATAGGGTAATTCAGTACTTC.

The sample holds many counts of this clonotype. The DNA for the CDR3 is TGTGCCAGCAGTTGGGACAGGGGGCCGAACACCATATATTTT. Amino acids: CASSWDRGPNTIYF. The genes are TRBV12-3 or TRBV12-4 and TRBJ1-3; 12 nucleotides agree with TRBD1. The junction had 2 bases not matched to a gene; V was cut back by 4 bases and J by 7 bases. CDR3 length: 14 amino acids.

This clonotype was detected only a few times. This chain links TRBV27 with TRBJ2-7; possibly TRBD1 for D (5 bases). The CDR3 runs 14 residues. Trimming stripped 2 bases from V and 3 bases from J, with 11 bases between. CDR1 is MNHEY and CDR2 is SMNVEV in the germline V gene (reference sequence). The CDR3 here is CASSLRGYNYEQYF. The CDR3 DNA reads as TGTGCCAGCAGTTTAAGGGGATACAACTACGAGCAGTACTTC.

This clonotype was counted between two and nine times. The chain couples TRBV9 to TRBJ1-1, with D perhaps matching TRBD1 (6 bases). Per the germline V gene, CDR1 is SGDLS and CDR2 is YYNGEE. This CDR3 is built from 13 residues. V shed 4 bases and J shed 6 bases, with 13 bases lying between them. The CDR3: CASSNRQESEAFF. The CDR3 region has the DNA TGTGCCAGCAGCAATCGACAGGAATCTGAAGCTTTCTTT. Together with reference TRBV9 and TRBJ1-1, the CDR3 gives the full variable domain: DSGVTQTPKHLITATGQRVTLRCSPRSGDLSVYWYQQSLDQGLQFLIQYYNGEERAKGNILERFSAQQFPDLHSELNLSSLELGDSALYFCASSNRQESEAFFGQGTRLTVV.

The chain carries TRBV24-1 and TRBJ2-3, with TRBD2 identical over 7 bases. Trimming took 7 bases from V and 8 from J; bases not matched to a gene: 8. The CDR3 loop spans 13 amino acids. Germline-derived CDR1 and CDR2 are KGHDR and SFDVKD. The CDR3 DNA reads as TGTGCCACCAGAGAAACCCCGGGAGGTACGCAGTATTTT. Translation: CATRETPGGTQYF.

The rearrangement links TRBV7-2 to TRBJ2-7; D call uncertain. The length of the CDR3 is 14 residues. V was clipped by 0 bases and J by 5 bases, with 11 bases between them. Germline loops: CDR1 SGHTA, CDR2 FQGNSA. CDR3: CASSLALFNHEQYF. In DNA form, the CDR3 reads TGTGCCAGCAGCTTAGCGCTTTTTAACCACGAGCAGTACTTC.

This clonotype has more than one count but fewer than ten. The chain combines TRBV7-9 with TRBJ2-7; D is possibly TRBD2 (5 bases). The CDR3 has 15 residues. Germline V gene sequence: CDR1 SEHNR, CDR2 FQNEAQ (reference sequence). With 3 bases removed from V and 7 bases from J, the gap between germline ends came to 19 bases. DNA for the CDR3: TGTGCCAGCAGCTTGTCCCCGAGCTTCACGGGGGAGCAGTACTTC. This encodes CASSLSPSFTGEQYF. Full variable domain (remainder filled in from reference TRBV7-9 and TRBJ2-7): DTGVSQNPRHKITKRGQNVTFRCDPISEHNRLYWYRQTLGQGPEFLTYFQNEAQLEKSRLLSDRFSAERPKGSFSTLEIQRTEQGDSAMYLCASSLSPSFTGEQYFGPGTRLTVT.

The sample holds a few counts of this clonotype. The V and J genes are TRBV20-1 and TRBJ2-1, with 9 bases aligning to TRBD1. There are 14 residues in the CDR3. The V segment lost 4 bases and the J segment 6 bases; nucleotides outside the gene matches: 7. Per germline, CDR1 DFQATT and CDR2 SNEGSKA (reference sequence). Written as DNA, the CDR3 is TGCAGTGCTATCGGGACAGGGTACGTCAATGAGCAGTTCTTC. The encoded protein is CSAIGTGYVNEQFF.

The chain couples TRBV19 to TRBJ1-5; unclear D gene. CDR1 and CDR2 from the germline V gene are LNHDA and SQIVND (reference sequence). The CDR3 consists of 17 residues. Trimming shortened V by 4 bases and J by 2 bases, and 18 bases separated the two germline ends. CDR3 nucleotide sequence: TGTGCCAGTAGTACCCTCCGGGAGTTAAGAGGCAATCAGCCCCAGCATTTT. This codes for CASSTLRELRGNQPQHF. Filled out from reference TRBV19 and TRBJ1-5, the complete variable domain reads DGGITQSPKYLFRKEGQNVTLSCEQNLNHDAMYWYRQDPGQGLRLIYYSQIVNDFQKGDIAEGYSVSREKKESFPLTVTSAQKNPTAFYLCASSTLRELRGNQPQHFGDGTRLSIL.